The following is a TCR beta chain sequence with its context. Its antigen is currently unknown. CDR3 length equals 16 residues. The V gene's germline CDR1 is SGHRS and CDR2 YFSETQ. Trimming took 0 bases from V and 7 from J; bases not matched to a gene: 10. After isolation, RNA underwent reverse transcription to generate cDNA as the sequencing template. Clones were sequenced by immunoSEQ multiplex PCR, and TCRdb holds only the in-frame ones, with some missing. The table has 150,000 to 200,000 clones, 55% to 75% seen once. Treatment here: oral pan-JAK inhibitor, 5-10 mg twice daily. Lesional scalp punch biopsies and peripheral blood came from alopecia areata patients. This specimen belongs to a study of CD8+ T cells in alopecia areata. Study at large: Patients in the study were on tofacitinib for 6 to 18 months, then off it for 6 months. Percent affected scalp area, the SALT score, rated treated patients' severity.

Regarding the study as a whole: Administration of tofacitinib significantly diminished scalp clonality and expanded CD8+ clones within the top 100.

Sequenced material: CD4+ T cells sorted from blood, taken at week 24, from a patient treated with tofacitinib. The receptor comes from a human donor with alopecia areata. The rearrangement links TRBV5-1 to TRBJ2-7; 10 nucleotides line up with TRBD2. The CDR3 loop is CASSLGSGGLLEEQYF. The CDR3 nucleotides read TGCGCCAGCAGCTTGGGTAGCGGGGGGCTTCTAGAGGAGCAGTACTTC.